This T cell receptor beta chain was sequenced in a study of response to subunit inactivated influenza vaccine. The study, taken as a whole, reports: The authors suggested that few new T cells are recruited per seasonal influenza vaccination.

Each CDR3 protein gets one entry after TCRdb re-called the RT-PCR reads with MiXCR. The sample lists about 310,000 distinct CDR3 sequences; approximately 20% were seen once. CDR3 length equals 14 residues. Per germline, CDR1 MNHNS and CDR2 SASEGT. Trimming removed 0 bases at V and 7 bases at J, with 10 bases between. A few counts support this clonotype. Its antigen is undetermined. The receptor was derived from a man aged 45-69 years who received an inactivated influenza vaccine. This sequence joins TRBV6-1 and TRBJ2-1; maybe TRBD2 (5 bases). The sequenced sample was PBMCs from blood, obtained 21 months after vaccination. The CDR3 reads CASSEALRGNEQFF. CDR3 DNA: TGTGCCAGCAGTGAAGCGCTTCGGGGAAATGAGCAGTTCTTC.